This T cell receptor (beta chain) was recovered during a study of Graves' ophthalmopathy and Graves' hyperthyroidism. Overall study: Before any treatment, peripheral blood was taken at the initial diagnosis.

As to this clonotype: What it binds is unknown.

Transcripts of RNA were the source for amplifying TCR beta CDR3 regions. HTBI primers were employed in first-round RT-PCR, then a second-round multiplex PCR followed. TCRdb called the multiplex PCR reads again in MiXCR, with one record for every CDR3 protein. Of tens of thousands of distinct CDR3 sequences listed, over 45% are singletons. Study-wide results and limits: The authors also found most expanded thyroid clonotypes above 0.001 frequency in blood. The study's model predicted ophthalmopathy progression at roughly 64% sensitivity and about 72% specificity.

No donor had other autoimmune disease, uncontrolled infection, pregnancy or lactation. The CDR3 consists of 15 residues. Germline loops: CDR1 LGHNA, CDR2 YSLEER. J gave up 3 bases and V 0 bases, and 5 bases lay outside the gene matches. The chain joins TRBV4-3 to TRBJ2-7, with 7 bases lining up with TRBD1. The sample comprised peripheral blood. This TCR derives from an adult man with Graves' ophthalmopathy. CDR3 sequence reads: CASSQEKGAGYEQYF. The CDR3 coding sequence is TGCGCCAGCAGCCAAGAGAAGGGGGCCGGCTACGAGCAGTACTTC.